The source of this TCR beta chain is a study of identifying expanded T cells in peripheral blood. Per the germline V gene, CDR1 is SGDLS and CDR2 is YYNGEE. This CDR3 is built from 15 residues. Between the trimmed V and J ends, which lost 4 bases and 0 bases, there was a span of 10 bases. Details on this clone: Its antigen is as yet unknown.

Using immunoSEQ multiplex PCR, the repertoire was profiled, and TCRdb retains in-frame clones only, with some absent. In the table there are about 100,000 clones, approximately 89% of which are singletons. The study's findings and limits: Differentially abundant clones: roughly 1.2 between replicates, about 17 at around 14 days, 18 to 20 at four. Approximately two-week clone count variance significantly increased as total template count grew.

J is TRBJ1-4 and V is TRBV9, with D tentatively TRBD1 (5 bases). The receptor was derived from a person between 18 and 69 years old in good health. Material: blood. The CDR3 DNA reads as TGTGCCAGCAGCCCCCGACAGACAACTAATGAAAAACTGTTTTTT. Amino acids: CASSPRQTTNEKLFF.